Listed below are T cell receptor beta chains from one sample, sequenced in a study of CD8 T cells in Susac syndrome. TCRdb re-called the immunoSEQ multiplex PCR reads with MiXCR, one entry per CDR3 protein. Of some 240,000 distinct CDR3 sequences listed, almost 97% are singletons. Source material: CD4+ T cells from PBMCs. These receptors were taken from a human donor with Susac syndrome. The CDR3 runs from the conserved cysteine through the conserved F or W. The order of the fields is CDR3 protein, CDR3 DNA, D gene, V gene, J gene, clone size. The D gene is left open where the match is weak. Clone size is given for some rows only: seen once, a few or many times, or a class if the clone is expanded.

CASSLEGRDQYF	TGTGCCAGCAGCTTAGAGGGGCGCGATCAGTACTTC	NA	TRBV7-2	TRBJ2-4	NA
CSVKPGQAAQGGYTF	TGCAGCGTTAAGCCGGGACAGGCCGCTCAAGGGGGCTACACCTTC	TRBD1	TRBV29-1	TRBJ1-2	NA
CASSLDSDPNYGYTF	TGTGCCAGCAGCTTAGACAGCGACCCTAACTATGGCTACACCTTC	NA	TRBV7-2	TRBJ1-2	NA
CAWTTTRTAANYGYTF	TGTGCCTGGACCACAACCCGGACAGCAGCTAACTATGGCTACACCTTC	NA	TRBV30	TRBJ1-2	NA
CASSEWARGTEAFF	TGTGCCAGCAGTGAATGGGCAAGAGGCACTGAAGCTTTCTTT	NA	TRBV25-1	TRBJ1-1	NA
CASSGFNEKLFF	TGTGCCAGCAGCGGTTTTAATGAAAAACTGTTTTTT	NA	TRBV11-2	TRBJ1-4	NA
CSARGILGLEQYF	TGCAGTGCTAGGGGTATACTAGGATTGGAGCAGTACTTC	NA	TRBV20-1	TRBJ2-7	NA
CAWDRSNTEAFF	TGTGCCTGGGACCGATCGAACACTGAAGCTTTCTTT	NA	TRBV30	TRBJ1-1	NA
CSAVPGSYFSYEQYF	TGCAGTGCCGTGCCCGGATCCTATTTTTCCTACGAGCAGTACTTC	NA	TRBV20-1	TRBJ2-7	NA
CASSLAPVRSGANVLTF	TGTGCCAGCAGCTTAGCGCCTGTTCGCTCTGGGGCCAACGTCCTGACTTTC	NA	TRBV7-6	TRBJ2-6	NA
CSTGLTYEQYF	TGTTCTACAGGGCTCACCTACGAGCAGTACTTC	NA	TRBV2	TRBJ2-7	NA
CASSQRQGTYNEQFF	TGTGCCAGCAGCCAAAGACAGGGAACTTACAATGAGCAGTTCTTC	TRBD1	TRBV6-2/TRBV6-3	TRBJ2-1	NA
CSASEGAETQYF	TGCAGCGCCTCTGAGGGGGCAGAGACCCAGTACTTC	TRBD1	TRBV29-1	TRBJ2-5	NA
CASSRGNGRGTDTQYF	TGCGCCAGCAGCCGCGGAAACGGGAGGGGCACAGATACGCAGTATTTT	TRBD2	TRBV5-1	TRBJ2-3	NA
CASSGGSQLAQYF	TGTGCCAGCAGTGGAGGGAGTCAGCTCGCGCAGTATTTT	NA	TRBV2	TRBJ2-3	once
CSVGGRSSYEQYF	TGCAGCGTTGGAGGCCGCAGCTCCTACGAGCAGTACTTC	NA	TRBV29-1	TRBJ2-7	NA
CSVVGRFNYGYTF	TGCAGCGTTGTGGGACGGTTTAACTATGGCTACACCTTC	NA	TRBV29-1	TRBJ1-2	NA
CSARGSNEQFF	TGCAGTGCTAGAGGTTCTAACGAGCAGTTCTTC	NA	TRBV20-1	TRBJ2-1	NA
CADGGPNTGELFF	TGTGCAGACGGGGGGCCGAACACCGGGGAGCTGTTTTTT	NA	TRBV7-9	TRBJ2-2	NA
CAWETTSYEQYF	TGTGCCTGGGAGACTACATCCTACGAGCAGTACTTC	NA	TRBV30	TRBJ2-7	NA
CSMGVGSYNEQFF	TGCAGCATGGGAGTGGGCTCCTACAATGAGCAGTTCTTC	NA	TRBV29-1	TRBJ2-1	NA
CASSAAGGAYEQFF	TGCGCCAGCAGTGCGGCAGGGGGCGCCTATGAGCAGTTCTTC	TRBD1	TRBV5-1	TRBJ2-1	NA
CASRFGGGSTQYF	TGTGCCAGCAGGTTCGGAGGTGGGAGTACGCAGTATTTT	NA	TRBV7-9	TRBJ2-3	NA
CASSPTRGGDTQYF	TGTGCCAGCTCACCCACCCGAGGGGGCGATACGCAGTATTTT	TRBD1	TRBV18	TRBJ2-3	NA